This T cell receptor beta chain was captured in a study of control samples from healthy donors and cancer patients. V was trimmed by 4 bases and J by 3 bases, leaving 9 bases between them. This CDR3 has 13 residues. Germline CDR1 SNHLY, CDR2 FYNNEI. Method: immunoSEQ multiplex PCR; TCRdb's copy keeps in-frame clones and lacks some. The data hold some 120,000 clones, with over 75% observed a single time. The sequence was obtained from a man between 18 and 29 years old in good health. Sequenced sample: blood. The chain joins TRBV2 to TRBJ1-2, with D unresolved. CDR3 sequence (DNA): TGTGCCAGCAGTGTAAACCGCTACTATGGCTACACCTTC. As protein: CASSVNRYYGYTF. The entire variable domain, with the rest obtained from reference TRBV2 and TRBJ1-2, is as follows: EPEVTQTPSHQVTQMGQEVILRCVPISNHLYFYWYRQILGQKVEFLVSFYNNEISEKSEIFDDQFSVERPDGSNFTLKIRSTKLEDSAMYFCASSVNRYYGYTFGSGTRLTVV.